The 8 T cell receptor beta chains below come from one sample, sequenced in a study of shared clonotypes between healthy human individuals. TCRdb's table, derived via immunoSEQ multiplex PCR, lists solely in-frame clones and lacks some. Among 2 million to 3 million clones listed, more than 85% were seen once. The sequenced material came from naive CD4+ T cells from PBMCs. Subset indicated: CD45RA+ positively selected. These receptor sequences come from a man aged 18 to 30 in good health. Some clones in this sample may be carry-over from other donors' samples.

The chain couples TRBV6-5 to TRBJ2-5, with 14 bases that match TRBD2. This CDR3 contains 16 residues. The J segment lost 5 bases and the V segment lost 4 bases, leaving 6 bases of the junction unmatched. Germline V gene sequence: CDR1 MNHEY, CDR2 SVGAGI. The DNA of the CDR3 is TGTGCCAGCAGTTTGACTAGCGGGGGGGGGTTGGAGACCCAGTACTTC. It codes for CASSLTSGGGLETQYF.

This sequence joins TRBV19 and TRBJ2-2, with unresolved D. The CDR3 runs to 14 residues. The V and J ends lost 1 base and 1 base respectively, with 4 bases between them. In germline, CDR1 is LNHDA, CDR2 SQIVND (reference sequence). The DNA for the CDR3 is TGTGCCAGTAGTATAGCGCTGAACACCGGGGAGCTGTTTTTT. Protein product: CASSIALNTGELFF.

The CDR3 DNA follows: TGTGCCAGCTCACCACCGGTGGCAGGGGTGGCCTACGAGCAGTACTTC. This encodes CASSPPVAGVAYEQYF. The chain carries TRBV18 and TRBJ2-7, with D perhaps matching TRBD1 (6 bases). The CDR3 runs to 16 residues. Germline CDR1 and CDR2: KGHSH and LQKENI. V lost 0 bases and J lost 2, with 14 bases in between.

Note on this clone: The sample contains more than one DNA sequence encoding this CDR3. V gene TRBV19 combines with J gene TRBJ2-3; D might be TRBD2 (6 bases). Germline CDR1 and CDR2: LNHDA and SQIVND (reference sequence). CDR3 length: 15 amino acids. Trimming stripped 6 bases from V and 3 bases from J, with 16 bases between. The CDR3 region is CASSIRRVGTDTQYF. CDR3 DNA sequence: TGTGCCAGTAGCATTCGGAGGGTGGGGACAGATACGCAGTATTTT.

This chain joins TRBV5-1 and TRBJ2-1; 8 nucleotides agree with TRBD2. The CDR3 length is 14 residues. V lost 4 bases and J lost 8; bases outside the gene matches: 8. CDR1 and CDR2 from the germline V gene are SGHRS and YFSETQ. The chain's CDR3 is CASSGGLARHEQFF. The CDR3 DNA follows: TGCGCCAGCAGCGGCGGACTAGCCCGCCATGAGCAGTTCTTC.

The rearrangement joins TRBV5-8 to TRBJ1-4; 9 bases align to TRBD1. Germline V CDR1 and CDR2: SGHTS, YDEGEE. The CDR3 has 15 amino acids. After removal of 4 bases from V and 4 bases from J, the junction contained 5 bases not matched to a gene. Here the CDR3 reads CASSPGQGSNEKLFF. The CDR3 DNA reads as TGTGCCAGCAGCCCTGGACAGGGGAGTAATGAAAAACTGTTTTTT. Complete variable domain (other parts from reference TRBV5-8 and TRBJ1-4): EAGVTQSPTHLIKTRGQQATLRCSPISGHTSVYWYQQALGLGLQFLLWYDEGEERNRGNFPPRFSGRQFPNYSSELNVNALELEDSALYLCASSPGQGSNEKLFFGSGTQLSVL.

The chain recombines TRBV11-2 with TRBJ2-3; the D gene could be TRBD1 or TRBD2 (5 bases each). V was cut by 4 bases and J by 2 bases, with 13 bases left in between. The germline CDR1 and CDR2 sequences are SGHAT and FQNNGV. CDR3 length equals 15 residues. CDR3 DNA: TGTGCCAGCAGCTCTAAAAGCGGACACACAGATACGCAGTATTTT. Amino acids: CASSSKSGHTDTQYF.

The chain links TRBV5-6 to TRBJ1-1, with a possible D match to TRBD1 (5 bases). The CDR3 sequence is 12 residues long. Trimming shortened V by 4 bases and J by 11 bases, and 15 bases separated the two germline ends. CDR1 is SGHDT, CDR2 YYEEEE, per germline. The CDR3 coding sequence is TGTGCCAGCAGCGTACCCCAGGGAAATGCTTTCTTT. It translates to CASSVPQGNAFF.